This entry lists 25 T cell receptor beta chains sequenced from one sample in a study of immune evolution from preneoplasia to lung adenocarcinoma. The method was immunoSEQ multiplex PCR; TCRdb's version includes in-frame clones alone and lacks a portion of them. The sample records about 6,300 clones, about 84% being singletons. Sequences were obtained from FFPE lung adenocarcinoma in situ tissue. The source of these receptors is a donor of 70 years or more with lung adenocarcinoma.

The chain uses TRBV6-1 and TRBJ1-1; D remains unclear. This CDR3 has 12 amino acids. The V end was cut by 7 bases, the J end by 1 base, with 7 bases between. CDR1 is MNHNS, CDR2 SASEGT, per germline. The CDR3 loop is CASTDSNTEAFF. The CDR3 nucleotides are TGTGCCAGCACCGACTCGAACACTGAAGCTTTCTTT.

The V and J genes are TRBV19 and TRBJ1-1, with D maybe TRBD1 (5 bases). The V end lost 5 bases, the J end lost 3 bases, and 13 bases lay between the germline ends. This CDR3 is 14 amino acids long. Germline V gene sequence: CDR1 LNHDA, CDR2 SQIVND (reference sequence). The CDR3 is CASSGGDGYTEAFF. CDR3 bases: TGTGCCAGTAGTGGGGGGGACGGTTACACTGAAGCTTTCTTT.

Here the CDR3 reads CASSLYRGAYEQYF. In DNA form, the CDR3 reads TGCGCCAGCAGCTTGTACCGGGGGGCCTACGAGCAGTACTTC. This chain links TRBV5-1 with TRBJ2-7, with TRBD2 matching over 7 bases. CDR3 length equals 14 residues. Germline V lookup: CDR1 SGHRS, CDR2 YFSETQ. V lost 1 base to trimming and J lost 2 bases; unmatched junction nucleotides: 3. The full variable domain, completed using reference TRBV5-1 and TRBJ2-7, is KAGVTQTPRYLIKTRGQQVTLSCSPISGHRSVSWYQQTPGQGLQFLFEYFSETQRNKGNFPGRFSGRQFSNSRSEMNVSTLELGDSALYLCASSLYRGAYEQYFGPGTRLTVT.

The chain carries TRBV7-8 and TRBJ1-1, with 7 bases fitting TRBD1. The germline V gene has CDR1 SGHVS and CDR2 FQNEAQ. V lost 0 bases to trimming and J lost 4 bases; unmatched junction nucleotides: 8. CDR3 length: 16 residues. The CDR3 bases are TGTGCCAGCAGCTTAGCCGCGAGGGGGCAGAGCACTGAAGCTTTCTTT. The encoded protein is CASSLAARGQSTEAFF. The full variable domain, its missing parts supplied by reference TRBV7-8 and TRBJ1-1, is GAGVSQSPRYKVAKRGQDVALRCDPISGHVSLFWYQQALGQGPEFLTYFQNEAQLDKSGLPSDRFFAERPEGSVSTLKIQRTQQEDSAVYLCASSLAARGQSTEAFFGQGTRLTVV.

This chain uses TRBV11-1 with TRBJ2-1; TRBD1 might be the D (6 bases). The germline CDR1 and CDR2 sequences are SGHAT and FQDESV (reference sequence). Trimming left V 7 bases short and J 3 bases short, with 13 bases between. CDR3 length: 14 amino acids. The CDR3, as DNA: TGTGCCAGCACCCGTGGGGGCCTCTACAATGAGCAGTTCTTC. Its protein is CASTRGGLYNEQFF.

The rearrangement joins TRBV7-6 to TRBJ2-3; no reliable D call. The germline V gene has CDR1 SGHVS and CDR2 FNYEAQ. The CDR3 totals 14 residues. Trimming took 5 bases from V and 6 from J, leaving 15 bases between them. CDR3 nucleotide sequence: TGTGCCAGCAGCATGACCCTCCCCGGGGATACGCAGTATTTT. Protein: CASSMTLPGDTQYF. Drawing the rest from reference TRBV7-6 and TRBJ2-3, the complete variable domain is GAGVSQSPRYKVTKRGQDVALRCDPISGHVSLYWYRQALGQGPEFLTYFNYEAQQDKSGLPNDRFSAERPEGSISTLTIQRTEQRDSAMYRCASSMTLPGDTQYFGPGTRLTVL.

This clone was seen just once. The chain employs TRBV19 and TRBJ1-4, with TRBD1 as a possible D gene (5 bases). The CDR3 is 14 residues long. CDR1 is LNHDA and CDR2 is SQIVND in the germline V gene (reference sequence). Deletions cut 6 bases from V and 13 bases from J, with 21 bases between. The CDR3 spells CASRPKGAPVGLFF. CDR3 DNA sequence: TGTGCCAGTAGGCCAAAAGGGGCCCCTGTGGGACTGTTTTTT.

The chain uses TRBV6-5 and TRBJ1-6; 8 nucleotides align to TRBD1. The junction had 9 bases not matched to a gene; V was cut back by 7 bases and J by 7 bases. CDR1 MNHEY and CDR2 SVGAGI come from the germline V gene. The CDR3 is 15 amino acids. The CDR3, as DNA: TGTGCCAGCACCATAGACAGGGGCCTAAATTCACCCCTCCACTTT. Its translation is CASTIDRGLNSPLHF.

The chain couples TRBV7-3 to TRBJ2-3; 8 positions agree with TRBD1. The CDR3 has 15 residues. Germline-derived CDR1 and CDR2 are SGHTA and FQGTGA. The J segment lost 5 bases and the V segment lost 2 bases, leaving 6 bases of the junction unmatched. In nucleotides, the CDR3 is TGTGCCAGCAGCTTAGTGGGACAGGCAGAAGATACGCAGTATTTT. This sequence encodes CASSLVGQAEDTQYF.

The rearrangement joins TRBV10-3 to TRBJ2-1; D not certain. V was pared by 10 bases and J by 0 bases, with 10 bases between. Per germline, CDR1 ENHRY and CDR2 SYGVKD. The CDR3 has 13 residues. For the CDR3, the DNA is TGTGCCACATTAAGAGGCTCCTACAATGAGCAGTTCTTC. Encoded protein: CATLRGSYNEQFF.

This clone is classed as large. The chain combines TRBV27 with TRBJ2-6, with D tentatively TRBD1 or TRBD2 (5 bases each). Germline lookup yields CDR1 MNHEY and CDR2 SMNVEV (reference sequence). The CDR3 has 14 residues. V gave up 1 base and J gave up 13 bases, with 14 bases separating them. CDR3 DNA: TGTGCCAGCAGTTTATACCGGGGCGAAGAGGTCCTGACTTTC. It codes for CASSLYRGEEVLTF.

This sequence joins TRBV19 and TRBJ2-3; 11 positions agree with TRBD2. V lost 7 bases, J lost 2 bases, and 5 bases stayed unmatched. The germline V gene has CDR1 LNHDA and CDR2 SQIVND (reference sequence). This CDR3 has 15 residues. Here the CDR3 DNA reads TGTGCCAGTACCCTGACTAGCGGGAACACAGATACGCAGTATTTT. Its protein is CASTLTSGNTDTQYF.

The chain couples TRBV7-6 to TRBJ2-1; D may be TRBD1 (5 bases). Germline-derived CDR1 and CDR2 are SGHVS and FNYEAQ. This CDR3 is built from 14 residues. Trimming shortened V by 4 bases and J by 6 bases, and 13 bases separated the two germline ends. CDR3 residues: CASSYQHTGNEQFF. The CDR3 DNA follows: TGTGCCAGCAGCTACCAACATACAGGCAATGAGCAGTTCTTC. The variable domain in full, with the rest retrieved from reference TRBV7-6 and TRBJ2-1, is GAGVSQSPRYKVTKRGQDVALRCDPISGHVSLYWYRQALGQGPEFLTYFNYEAQQDKSGLPNDRFSAERPEGSISTLTIQRTEQRDSAMYRCASSYQHTGNEQFFGPGTRLTVL.

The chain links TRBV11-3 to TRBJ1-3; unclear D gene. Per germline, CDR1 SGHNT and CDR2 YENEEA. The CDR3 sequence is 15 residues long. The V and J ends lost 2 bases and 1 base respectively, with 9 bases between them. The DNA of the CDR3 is TGTGCCAGCAGCTTAATTTCTGTATCTGGAAACACCATATATTTT. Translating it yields CASSLISVSGNTIYF.

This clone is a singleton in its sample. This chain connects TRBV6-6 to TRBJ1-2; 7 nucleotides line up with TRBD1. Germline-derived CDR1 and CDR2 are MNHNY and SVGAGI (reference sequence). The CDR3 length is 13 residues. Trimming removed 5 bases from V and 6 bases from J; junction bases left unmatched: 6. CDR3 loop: CASSDRAEDGYTF. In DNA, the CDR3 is TGTGCCAGCAGTGACAGGGCCGAGGATGGCTACACCTTC.

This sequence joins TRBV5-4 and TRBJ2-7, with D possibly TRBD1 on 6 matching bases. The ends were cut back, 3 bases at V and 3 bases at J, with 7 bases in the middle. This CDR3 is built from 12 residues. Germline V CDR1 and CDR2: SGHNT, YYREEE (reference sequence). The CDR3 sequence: CASSWDNYEQYF. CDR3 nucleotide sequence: TGTGCCAGCAGCTGGGACAACTACGAGCAGTACTTC.

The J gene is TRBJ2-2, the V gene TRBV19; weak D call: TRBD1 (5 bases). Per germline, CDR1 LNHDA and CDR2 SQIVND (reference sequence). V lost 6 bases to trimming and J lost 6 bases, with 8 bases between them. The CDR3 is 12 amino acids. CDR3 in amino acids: CASRQVPGELFF. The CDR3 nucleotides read TGTGCCAGTAGACAGGTCCCCGGGGAGCTGTTTTTT.

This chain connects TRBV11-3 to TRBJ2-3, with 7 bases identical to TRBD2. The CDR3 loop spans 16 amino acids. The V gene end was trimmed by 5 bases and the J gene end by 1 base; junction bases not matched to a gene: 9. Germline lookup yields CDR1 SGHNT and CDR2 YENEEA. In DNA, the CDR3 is TGTGCCAGCAGCAAGGTGGGGGGGACCCGCACAGATACGCAGTATTTT. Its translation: CASSKVGGTRTDTQYF.

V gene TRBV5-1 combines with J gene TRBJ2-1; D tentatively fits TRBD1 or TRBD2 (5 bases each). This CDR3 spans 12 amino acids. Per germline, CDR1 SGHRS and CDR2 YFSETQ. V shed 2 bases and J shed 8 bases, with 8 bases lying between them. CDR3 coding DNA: TGCGCCAGCAGCTTCCGAGGGGATGAGCAGTTCTTC. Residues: CASSFRGDEQFF.

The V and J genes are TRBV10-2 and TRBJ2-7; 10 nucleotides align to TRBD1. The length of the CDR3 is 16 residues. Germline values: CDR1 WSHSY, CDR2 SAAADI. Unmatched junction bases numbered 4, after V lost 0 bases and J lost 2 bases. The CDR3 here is CASSESMGTGAYEQYF. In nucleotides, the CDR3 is TGCGCCAGCAGTGAGTCGATGGGGACAGGGGCCTACGAGCAGTACTTC.

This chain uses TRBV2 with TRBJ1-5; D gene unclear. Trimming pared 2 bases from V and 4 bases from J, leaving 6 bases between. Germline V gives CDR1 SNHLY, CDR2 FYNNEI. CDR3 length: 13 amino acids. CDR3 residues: CASSEIGNQPQHF. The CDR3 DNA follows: TGTGCCAGCAGTGAAATTGGGAATCAGCCCCAGCATTTT.

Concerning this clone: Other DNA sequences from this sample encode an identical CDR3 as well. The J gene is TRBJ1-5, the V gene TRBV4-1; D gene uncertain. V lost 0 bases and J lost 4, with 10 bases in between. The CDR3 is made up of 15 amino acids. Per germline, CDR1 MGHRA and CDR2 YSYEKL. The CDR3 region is CASSQDGPGNQPQHF. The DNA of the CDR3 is TGCGCCAGCAGCCAAGATGGGCCCGGTAATCAGCCCCAGCATTTT.

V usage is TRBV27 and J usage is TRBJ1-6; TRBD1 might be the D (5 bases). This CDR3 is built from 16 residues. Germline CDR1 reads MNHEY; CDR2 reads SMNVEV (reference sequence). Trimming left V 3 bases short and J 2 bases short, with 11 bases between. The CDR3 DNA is TGTGCCAGCAGTTTGACCCAGACAGCCTATAATTCACCCCTCCACTTT. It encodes CASSLTQTAYNSPLHF.

CDR3 loop: CASTLGDTQYF. Written as DNA, the CDR3 is TGTGCCAGCACCCTCGGGGATACGCAGTATTTT. The chain joins TRBV28 to TRBJ2-3; D is ambiguous. Germline lookup yields CDR1 MDHEN and CDR2 SYDVKM. This CDR3 spans 11 amino acids. V was pared by 7 bases and J by 6 bases, with 8 bases between.

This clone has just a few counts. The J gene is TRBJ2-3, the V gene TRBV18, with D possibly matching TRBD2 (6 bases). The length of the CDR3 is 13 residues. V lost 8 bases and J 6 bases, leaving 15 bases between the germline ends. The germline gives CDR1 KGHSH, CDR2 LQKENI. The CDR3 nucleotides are TGTGCCAGCAGCCCCCCGAGCGGGGATACGCAGTATTTT. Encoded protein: CASSPPSGDTQYF.